The 18 T cell receptor beta chains listed next were all sequenced from one sample in a study of CD8 T cells in Susac syndrome. RNA was extracted with the RNeasy kit, and a quantity of 0.5 to 1 ug was reverse transcribed using random hexamers. Each CDR3 protein is one row after TCRdb ran MiXCR on the immunoSEQ multiplex PCR reads. Altogether 180,000 or so distinct CDR3 sequences are present, nearly 97% being singletons, with the ten largest covering approximately 0.088%. Sequencing was performed on CD4+ T cells from PBMCs. These TCRs come from a human donor with multiple sclerosis.

The J gene is TRBJ2-7, the V gene TRBV5-1; no clear D gene. The germline V and J ends were trimmed by 4 bases and 2 bases, with 13 bases remaining between them. The CDR3 contains 14 residues. Germline lookup yields CDR1 SGHRS and CDR2 YFSETQ. The CDR3 region is CASSNSEAAYEQYF. CDR3 nucleotide sequence: TGCGCCAGCAGCAACAGCGAGGCGGCCTACGAGCAGTACTTC.

The V call is TRBV20-1, the J call TRBJ1-1; D unresolved. This CDR3 is 12 amino acids long. The V gene lost 6 bases and the J gene lost 3 bases, with 11 bases spanning the gap. Germline V gives CDR1 DFQATT, CDR2 SNEGSKA (reference sequence). The CDR3 DNA follows: TGCAGTGCAACAAGCATCGACACTGAAGCTTTCTTT. The encoded protein is CSATSIDTEAFF.

The chain recombines TRBV7-8 with TRBJ2-5; D unresolved. This CDR3 spans 15 amino acids. The V gene lost 5 bases and the J gene lost 4 bases, with 17 bases spanning the gap. From germline, CDR1 is SGHVS and CDR2 FQNEAQ. The CDR3 loop is CASSQLLVPSETQYF. The CDR3 coding sequence is TGTGCCAGCAGCCAGCTGCTAGTACCCTCAGAGACCCAGTACTTC.

The gene calls are TRBV29-1 and TRBJ2-7; D unresolved. The germline V gene encodes CDR1 SQVTM and CDR2 ANQGSEA. Trimming pared 5 bases from V and 2 bases from J, leaving 10 bases between. CDR3 length equals 12 residues. The CDR3 nucleotides are TGCAGCGTTCAGGCGGTTCCCTACGAGCAGTACTTC. Protein product: CSVQAVPYEQYF.

The chain combines TRBV2 with TRBJ1-5, with 7 bases matching TRBD1. Trimming took 5 bases from V and 3 from J; bases not matched to a gene: 4. Germline V lookup: CDR1 SNHLY, CDR2 FYNNEI. The CDR3 spans 14 residues. Written as DNA, the CDR3 is TGTGCCAGCAGTCCCGGGACAGACAATCAGCCCCAGCATTTT. This gives the protein CASSPGTDNQPQHF.

The V and J genes are TRBV29-1 and TRBJ2-7; 9 bases agree with TRBD1. This CDR3 comprises 13 residues. In germline, CDR1 is SQVTM, CDR2 ANQGSEA. The V and J ends lost 4 bases and 2 bases, in that order; junction bases with no gene match: 3. CDR3 sequence (DNA): TGCAGCGTTGGGGACAGGGCCACCTACGAGCAGTACTTC. Its protein is CSVGDRATYEQYF.

The J gene is TRBJ1-2, the V gene TRBV20-1; D perhaps matches TRBD1 (5 bases). Between the trimmed V and J ends, which lost 5 bases and 6 bases, there was a span of 22 bases. CDR3 length equals 15 residues. Per germline, CDR1 DFQATT and CDR2 SNEGSKA (reference sequence). The DNA for the CDR3 is TGCAGTGCTTCCCCCTCGGCAGGCGCGGGGGATGGCTACACCTTC. Amino acids: CSASPSAGAGDGYTF.

The genes are TRBV20-1 and TRBJ2-6, with a weak D call TRBD2 (5 bases). The CDR3 consists of 15 residues. Germline CDR1 is DFQATT and CDR2 is SNEGSKA (reference sequence). Trimming took 3 bases from V and 0 from J, leaving 9 bases between them. Here the CDR3 DNA reads TGCAGTGCTAGGGTCGGGAACTCTGGGGCCAACGTCCTGACTTTC. It yields the protein CSARVGNSGANVLTF.

The rearrangement uses TRBV20-1 and TRBJ1-2; no clear D. V was pared by 7 bases and J by 9 bases, with 24 bases between. Germline CDR1 and CDR2: DFQATT and SNEGSKA (reference sequence). This CDR3 is built from 14 residues. DNA for the CDR3: TGCAGTGTACTAAGGAGGAGGGAACCCCGGAGCTACACCTTC. Encoded protein: CSVLRRREPRSYTF.

The V and J genes are TRBV15 and TRBJ1-5, with 10 nucleotides matching TRBD1. Germline CDR1 and CDR2: LNHNV and YYDKDF (reference sequence). Trimming at V came to 11 bases and at J to 3 bases, leaving 10 bases not matched to a gene. The CDR3 has 15 residues. The CDR3 DNA reads as TGTGCCGCGTCCGGACAGGGGGGTGCCAATCAGCCCCAGCATTTT. This codes for CAASGQGGANQPQHF.

The gene calls are TRBV19 and TRBJ2-3; 9 bases are a match to TRBD1. The V gene's germline CDR1 is LNHDA and CDR2 SQIVND (reference sequence). The ends lost 6 bases at V and 2 bases at J; junction bases unmatched: 15. The CDR3 covers 18 residues. The CDR3 region is CASSAKGPTGGSTDTQYF. The CDR3 DNA reads as TGTGCCAGTAGCGCGAAAGGACCCACAGGGGGCTCCACAGATACGCAGTATTTT. Filled out from reference TRBV19 and TRBJ2-3, the complete variable domain reads DGGITQSPKYLFRKEGQNVTLSCEQNLNHDAMYWYRQDPGQGLRLIYYSQIVNDFQKGDIAEGYSVSREKKESFPLTVTSAQKNPTAFYLCASSAKGPTGGSTDTQYFGPGTRLTVL.

The V and J genes are TRBV29-1 and TRBJ2-2, with TRBD1 as a possible D gene (6 bases). CDR1 is SQVTM and CDR2 is ANQGSEA in the germline V gene. V was trimmed by 7 bases and J by 8 bases, leaving 11 bases between them. The CDR3 covers 11 residues. The CDR3 DNA reads as TGCAGCGCTACAGGGTCTGGGGAGCTGTTTTTT. Its translation is CSATGSGELFF.

This rearrangement joins TRBV7-2 to TRBJ2-1; D not certain. CDR1 is SGHTA and CDR2 is FQGNSA in the germline V gene. This CDR3 region has 10 residues. The V and J ends lost 4 bases and 9 bases respectively, with 4 bases between them. DNA of the CDR3: TGTGCCAGCAGCTCGGTTGAGCAGTTCTTC. It codes for CASSSVEQFF.

This chain links TRBV20-1 with TRBJ2-1; 12 bases align to TRBD2. This CDR3 has 14 amino acids. V lost 6 bases and J lost 4; bases outside the gene matches: 4. Germline lookup yields CDR1 DFQATT and CDR2 SNEGSKA (reference sequence). CDR3 sequence (DNA): TGCAGTGCAGCGACTAGCGGGGGTTACAATGAGCAGTTCTTC. This sequence encodes CSAATSGGYNEQFF.

The gene calls are TRBV29-1 and TRBJ2-3; 8 nucleotides match TRBD2. The CDR3 covers 14 residues. After removal of 3 bases from V and 5 bases from J, the junction contained 7 bases not matched to a gene. Germline CDR1 and CDR2: SQVTM and ANQGSEA. CDR3 coding DNA: TGCAGCGTTGAGGCGGGGGGCCGAGTAGATACGCAGTATTTT. Encoded protein: CSVEAGGRVDTQYF.

The V call is TRBV20-1, the J call TRBJ2-3, with D perhaps being TRBD1 or TRBD2 (5 bases each). The CDR3 length is 15 residues. Trimming took 6 bases from V and 2 from J, leaving 18 bases between them. Germline values: CDR1 DFQATT, CDR2 SNEGSKA (reference sequence). The chain's CDR3 is CSARTPGTHTDTQYF. Written as DNA, the CDR3 is TGCAGTGCACGTACCCCCGGGACGCACACAGATACGCAGTATTTT.

This chain uses TRBV29-1 with TRBJ2-1, with D perhaps matching TRBD2 (5 bases). Per germline, CDR1 SQVTM and CDR2 ANQGSEA. V shed 3 bases and J shed 0 bases, with 9 bases lying between them. This CDR3 spans 14 amino acids. CDR3 in amino acids: CSVDNGSSYNEQFF. CDR3 DNA: TGCAGCGTTGATAATGGGAGCTCCTACAATGAGCAGTTCTTC.

V is TRBV7-9 and J is TRBJ2-7; 8 bases align to TRBD2. Germline CDR1 SEHNR, CDR2 FQNEAQ (reference sequence). The CDR3 is 13 residues long. J was trimmed by 6 bases and V by 0 bases; bases with no gene match: 1. In DNA, the CDR3 is TGTGCCAGCAGCTTAGCGGGGACTAGCGAGCAGTACTTC. Protein: CASSLAGTSEQYF.